The 27 T cell receptor beta chains below come from one sample, sequenced in a study of molecular identifiers for immune sequencing clone quantification. In TCRdb, the PCR reads were re-called with MiXCR into one record per CDR3 protein. The sample yields fewer than 45,000 distinct CDR3 sequences, under 20% seen once. Sequencing input: naive CD8+ T cells from blood, with Jurkat cell RNA spiked in. This sample's subset: FACS-sorted CD8+CD4-CCR7+CD45RA+ naive T cells. These receptors all stem from a human donor in good health. Some libraries in this study had Jurkat cell RNA spiked in.

This clonotype has ten or more counts. This rearrangement joins TRBV7-9 to TRBJ2-5, with D possibly TRBD1 on 5 matching bases. The CDR3 has 16 residues. Trimming shortened V by 4 bases and J by 0 bases, and 15 bases separated the two germline ends. Per the germline V gene, CDR1 is SEHNR and CDR2 is FQNEAQ (reference sequence). The CDR3 DNA is TGTGCCAGCAGCTCTGGTCACAGGATGTACCAAGAGACCCAGTACTTC. Amino acid sequence: CASSSGHRMYQETQYF.

This clonotype was recorded many times. The gene calls are TRBV28 and TRBJ2-1, with TRBD1 as a possible D gene (5 bases). The CDR3 has 14 residues. Germline V CDR1 and CDR2: MDHEN, SYDVKM. V lost 10 bases and J lost 7, with 20 bases in between. Here the CDR3 DNA reads TGTGCCATCTCGTCCGGCAGGGCGCGGAATGAGCAGTTCTTC. Translated, it gives CAISSGRARNEQFF.

By share, this clonotype ranks as medium-sized. The CDR3 here is CASSLSGRAFEQYF. The CDR3, as DNA: TGTGCCAGCAGCCTAAGCGGGAGGGCCTTTGAGCAGTACTTC. The chain carries TRBV7-8 and TRBJ2-7; TRBD2 matches 10 bases. V was pared by 5 bases and J by 7 bases, with 8 bases of the junction left unmatched. The germline CDR1 and CDR2 sequences are SGHVS and FQNEAQ. The CDR3 is 14 residues long.

This clonotype was seen many times. The chain links TRBV5-5 to TRBJ1-1; 9 bases match TRBD1. The germline V gene encodes CDR1 SGHKS and CDR2 YYEKEE (reference sequence). The CDR3 contains 15 residues. The V and J ends lost 4 bases and 3 bases, in that order; junction bases with no gene match: 7. Written as DNA, the CDR3 is TGTGCCAGCAGCCCAAGGACAGGGGAATACACTGAAGCTTTCTTT. Its protein is CASSPRTGEYTEAFF.

This clonotype was found a few times. The J gene is TRBJ2-1, the V gene TRBV7-6; 7 nucleotides line up with TRBD2. The germline CDR1 and CDR2 sequences are SGHVS and FNYEAQ. After removal of 2 bases from V and 6 bases from J, the junction contained 7 bases not matched to a gene. The CDR3 is 15 amino acids. In nucleotides, the CDR3 is TGTGCCAGCAGCTTAATGGTGGGAGGGTTCAATGAGCAGTTCTTC. This sequence encodes CASSLMVGGFNEQFF.

This clonotype was found many times. In nucleotides, the CDR3 is TGTGCCAGCAGTTACCTGGGACAGGGGAGCTACACCTTC. Translating it yields CASSYLGQGSYTF. This chain connects TRBV6-2 or TRBV6-3 to TRBJ1-2; 10 nucleotides match TRBD1. The J segment lost 9 bases and the V segment lost 2 bases, leaving 3 bases of the junction unmatched. The CDR3 runs to 13 residues. CDR1 is MNHEY, CDR2 SVGEGT, per germline.

Only a few counts were recorded for this clonotype. CDR3 bases: TGTGCCAGCAGTTTCACGACTAGCGGGTGGTCGAAGCAGTACTTC. The encoded protein is CASSFTTSGWSKQYF. The chain couples TRBV28 to TRBJ2-7, with TRBD2 matching 10 bases. Germline V gives CDR1 MDHEN, CDR2 SYDVKM. This CDR3 is built from 15 residues. The J segment lost 8 bases and the V segment lost 3 bases, leaving 10 bases of the junction unmatched. The whole variable domain, filled in from reference TRBV28 and TRBJ2-7, reads DVKVTQSSRYLVKRTGEKVFLECVQDMDHENMFWYRQDPGLGLRLIYFSYDVKMKEKGDIPEGYSVSREKKERFSLILESASTNQTSMYLCASSFTTSGWSKQYFGPGTRLTVT.

By share, this clonotype ranks as medium-sized. The gene calls are TRBV15 and TRBJ2-1; TRBD2 matches 13 bases. CDR1 is LNHNV and CDR2 is YYDKDF in the germline V gene (reference sequence). This CDR3 is built from 22 residues. Unmatched junction bases numbered 17, after V lost 0 bases and J lost 3 bases. The CDR3 sequence: CATSRDLGRTSGSTMNYNEQFF. CDR3 sequence (DNA): TGTGCCACCAGCAGAGATCTCGGCCGGACTAGCGGGAGTACCATGAACTACAATGAGCAGTTCTTC.

This clonotype came up a few times. A read error is possible here, since a much larger clone lies one base away. The chain uses TRBV28 and TRBJ2-1; TRBD2 matches at 10 bases. CDR1 MDHEN and CDR2 SYDVKM come from the germline V gene. This CDR3 contains 16 residues. CDR3 protein: CVSSPGLAGALNEQFF. CDR3 bases: TGTGTCAGCAGTCCAGGGCTAGCGGGAGCTCTCAATGAGCAGTTCTTC.

This clonotype occurred many times. This chain connects TRBV28 to TRBJ2-5, with 8 bases that match TRBD2. The ends lost 6 bases at V and 2 bases at J; junction bases unmatched: 8. The germline CDR1 and CDR2 sequences are MDHEN and SYDVKM. The CDR3 runs 15 residues. In nucleotides, the CDR3 is TGTGCCAGCAGCTTGGGATTAGCGGGGCAAGAGACCCAGTACTTC. Its protein is CASSLGLAGQETQYF.

The CDR3 protein is CSATRPRDRGIYEQYF. The CDR3 DNA is TGCAGTGCTACCCGTCCCCGGGACAGGGGGATCTACGAGCAGTACTTC. J is TRBJ2-7 and V is TRBV20-1; 11 nucleotides align to TRBD1. Per the germline V gene, CDR1 is DFQATT and CDR2 is SNEGSKA (reference sequence). After removal of 4 bases from V and 3 bases from J, the junction contained 11 bases not matched to a gene. The CDR3 is 16 amino acids.

The chain combines TRBV18 with TRBJ2-7; TRBD1 aligns across 8 bases. The length of the CDR3 is 13 residues. Losses at the gene ends were 4 bases for V and 5 bases for J; bases not matched to a gene: 4. The germline V gene encodes CDR1 KGHSH and CDR2 LQKENI. The DNA of the CDR3 is TGTGCCAGCTCACGACCGACAGGGGACGAGCAGTACTTC. It yields the protein CASSRPTGDEQYF.

The chain has TRBV7-9 and TRBJ1-3, with no clear D. Deletions cut 3 bases from V and 0 bases from J, with 12 bases between. CDR1 and CDR2 (germline): SEHNR, FQNEAQ (reference sequence). The CDR3 extends over 16 amino acids. The CDR3 DNA is TGTGCCAGCAGCTTGCCGTTAGGTTACTCTGGAAACACCATATATTTT. Its protein is CASSLPLGYSGNTIYF.

This clonotype was picked up many times. The V and J genes are TRBV3-1 and TRBJ2-7; possibly TRBD2 for D (6 bases). Germline CDR1 LGHDT, CDR2 YNNKEL (reference sequence). With 2 bases removed from V and 4 bases from J, the gap between germline ends came to 12 bases. CDR3 length: 14 residues. CDR3 residues: CASSQLPGVYEQYF. CDR3 coding DNA: TGTGCCAGCAGCCAATTGCCGGGGGTATACGAGCAGTACTTC.

The sample holds many counts of this clonotype. The J gene is TRBJ2-3, the V gene TRBV5-1, with D possibly called TRBD1 or TRBD2 (5 bases each). V lost 4 bases to trimming and J lost 0 bases, with 12 bases between them. This CDR3 spans 15 amino acids. Germline loops: CDR1 SGHRS, CDR2 YFSETQ. The CDR3 spells CASSIVGASTDTQYF. The CDR3, as DNA: TGCGCCAGCAGCATCGTCGGGGCGAGCACAGATACGCAGTATTTT. Based on the CDR3 plus reference TRBV5-1 and TRBJ2-3, the full variable domain is KAGVTQTPRYLIKTRGQQVTLSCSPISGHRSVSWYQQTPGQGLQFLFEYFSETQRNKGNFPGRFSGRQFSNSRSEMNVSTLELGDSALYLCASSIVGASTDTQYFGPGTRLTVL.

CDR3 bases: TGTGCCAGCAGTTTAGTCTCGGGGTTGGAGACCCAGTACTTC. Translating gives CASSLVSGLETQYF. The V gene is TRBV28, the J gene TRBJ2-5; a weak D match, TRBD2 (5 bases). The germline V gene has CDR1 MDHEN and CDR2 SYDVKM. V was cut by 2 bases and J by 5 bases, with 12 bases left in between. CDR3 length: 14 residues.

This clonotype turned up a few times. The rearrangement uses TRBV13 and TRBJ1-5; D unresolved. This CDR3 comprises 12 residues. Trimming shortened V by 3 bases and J by 5 bases, and 5 bases separated the two germline ends. Germline CDR1 is PRHDT and CDR2 is FYEKMQ (reference sequence). CDR3 sequence reads: CASSFFDQPQHF. The CDR3 DNA is TGTGCCAGCAGCTTTTTCGATCAGCCCCAGCATTTT. The full variable domain, its missing parts supplied by reference TRBV13 and TRBJ1-5, is AAGVIQSPRHLIKEKRETATLKCYPIPRHDTVYWYQQGPGQDPQFLISFYEKMQSDKGSIPDRFSAQQFSDYHSELNMSSLELGDSALYFCASSFFDQPQHFGDGTRLSIL.

This clonotype was seen ten or more times. The chain carries TRBV9 and TRBJ2-3; TRBD2 aligns across 9 bases. Looked up from germline, CDR1 is SGDLS and CDR2 is YYNGEE. There are 14 residues in the CDR3. With 4 bases clipped from V and 0 bases from J, the junction kept 0 bases outside the gene matches. The CDR3 loop reads CASSTSGSTDTQYF. The CDR3, as DNA: TGTGCCAGCAGCACTAGCGGGAGCACAGATACGCAGTATTTT.

This clonotype was seen ten or more times. This chain connects TRBV20-1 to TRBJ2-1, with 10 bases identical to TRBD1. Trimming took 6 bases from V and 7 from J; bases not matched to a gene: 9. Germline assignment: CDR1 DFQATT and CDR2 SNEGSKA (reference sequence). The length of the CDR3 is 14 residues. CDR3 amino acids: CSAKDRGTWNEQFF. The CDR3 DNA reads TGCAGTGCCAAGGACAGGGGGACCTGGAATGAGCAGTTCTTC.

In this sample, this clonotype turned up many times. The V call is TRBV20-1, the J call TRBJ2-7; 10 nucleotides match TRBD2. Per the germline V gene, CDR1 is DFQATT and CDR2 is SNEGSKA (reference sequence). The CDR3 contains 12 residues. The CDR3 coding sequence is TGCAGCTTTAGCGGGAGGTTTTACGAGCAGTACTTC. It codes for CSFSGRFYEQYF.

This clonotype was recorded at least ten times. The chain recombines TRBV10-3 with TRBJ2-3; D possibly uses TRBD1 or TRBD2 (5 bases each). Trimming pared 10 bases from V and 0 bases from J, leaving 23 bases between. Germline-derived CDR1 and CDR2 are ENHRY and SYGVKD. The CDR3 covers 17 residues. The CDR3 spells CANYRGRHSTSTDTQYF. In DNA, the CDR3 is TGTGCCAACTACCGGGGACGCCACTCAACTAGCACAGATACGCAGTATTTT.

This clonotype was picked up a small number of times. This chain joins TRBV12-5 and TRBJ1-2; no clear D gene. Trimming removed 5 bases at V and 4 bases at J, with 26 bases between. This CDR3 is built from 18 residues. The germline V gene encodes CDR1 LGHNT and CDR2 FRNRAP. The chain's CDR3 is CASGPIWREGPIGYGYTF. CDR3 sequence (DNA): TGTGCTAGTGGTCCCATTTGGAGGGAAGGCCCTATTGGCTATGGCTACACCTTC.

Only a few counts were recorded for this clonotype. The rearrangement uses TRBV7-9 and TRBJ1-4; possibly TRBD1 for D (6 bases). Germline V gene lookup returns CDR1 SEHNR and CDR2 FQNEAQ (reference sequence). CDR3 length: 14 amino acids. Trimming removed 4 bases from V and 8 bases from J, with 14 bases in between. This CDR3 is CASSSWTVTEKLFF. For the CDR3, the DNA is TGTGCCAGCAGCTCATGGACAGTAACGGAAAAACTGTTTTTT.

The sample holds many counts of this clonotype. The V and J genes are TRBV27 and TRBJ2-6; no definite D call. Germline CDR1 is MNHEY and CDR2 is SMNVEV (reference sequence). CDR3 length: 14 amino acids. V dropped 4 bases and J dropped 0 bases, with 4 bases sitting between them. CDR3 region: CASSWGSGANVLTF. The CDR3, as DNA: TGTGCCAGCAGTTGGGGCTCTGGGGCCAACGTCCTGACTTTC.

This clonotype came up a few times. This sequence joins TRBV2 and TRBJ2-7; 7 nucleotides match TRBD1. The CDR3 sequence is 14 residues long. J gave up 0 bases and V 7 bases, and 6 bases lay outside the gene matches. From germline, CDR1 is SNHLY and CDR2 FYNNEI. CDR3 sequence reads: CASMGRDSSYEQYF. The CDR3, as DNA: TGTGCCAGCATGGGCCGGGACAGCTCCTACGAGCAGTACTTC.

Many counts were recorded for this clonotype. The gene calls are TRBV6-5 and TRBJ2-7; weak D call: TRBD2 (5 bases). The germline V gene has CDR1 MNHEY and CDR2 SVGAGI. Trimming left V 10 bases short and J 4 bases short, with 14 bases between. The CDR3 runs 12 residues. The chain's CDR3 is CATTSEGYEQYF. The CDR3 bases are TGTGCCACCACTTCCGAGGGTTACGAGCAGTACTTC.

This clonotype was found many times. The V gene is TRBV7-2, the J gene TRBJ2-7, with D maybe TRBD2 (5 bases). The CDR3 has 14 amino acids. Looked up from germline, CDR1 is SGHTA and CDR2 is FQGNSA. V was shortened by 3 bases and J by 1 base, with 10 bases between the two germline ends. The CDR3 bases are TGTGCCAGCAGCTTTACGAGCGGATCCTACGAGCAGTACTTC. Protein: CASSFTSGSYEQYF. The variable domain in full, completed from reference TRBV7-2 and TRBJ2-7, reads GAGVSQSPSNKVTEKGKDVELRCDPISGHTALYWYRQSLGQGLEFLIYFQGNSAPDKSGLPSDRFSAERTGGSVSTLTIQRTQQEDSAVYLCASSFTSGSYEQYFGPGTRLTVT.